The clone carrying this TCR beta chain was detected a few times. Deletions cut 5 bases from V and 3 bases from J, with 7 bases between. The CDR3 is 12 amino acids. Per the germline V gene, CDR1 is MGHRA and CDR2 is YSYEKL. At the survey level, the v3.0 immunoSEQ assay was run. The table came from immunoSEQ multiplex PCR; TCRdb's copy has only in-frame clones and leaves some out. Of some 30,000 clones listed, roughly 87% are singletons. This sample is drawn from a study of long-term antiretroviral therapy in people with HIV. The receptor was isolated from a man over 45 with HIV. This rearrangement joins TRBV4-1 to TRBJ1-1, with a tentative D call TRBD1 (6 bases). Sample: unsorted PBMCs, taken 2 years after starting antiretroviral therapy. The CDR3 DNA follows: TGCGCCAGCAGCACAGGGTACACTGAAGCTTTCTTT. Translated: CASSTGYTEAFF.